The clone carrying this TCR beta chain was found many times. The CDR3 is 14 residues long. CDR1 is DFQATT, CDR2 SNEGSKA, per germline (reference sequence). V dropped 3 bases and J dropped 3; count of bases not matched to a gene: 4. Specified time point: patch test 3, about 24 weeks after DPC sensitization. As to treatment: therapeutic diphenylcyclopropenone sensitization with weekly scalp DPC. Individual cDNA molecules in this library carried unique molecular identifiers. As originally analysed: There were a median of roughly 100,000 TCRs per sample, with a range from roughly 23,224 to 750,000. TCRdb recomputed calls from the RACE reads with MiXCR, one row per CDR3 protein. The V and J calls follow TCRdb's processing rather than the paper's. This table holds 55,000 to 80,000 distinct CDR3 sequences, approximately 9.9% found once. This specimen comes from a study of human T cells and chemical hapten exposure. Turning to the study itself: The study lasted about 24 weeks, and patients were dosed weekly with diphenylcyclopropenone on the scalp throughout. Patients, largely female, had alopecia areata, totalis or universalis.

This TCR derives from a woman in her 30s with alopecia areata. Some clones in this sample may be carry-over from other donors' samples. Material: whole blood, obtained in connection with sensitization to the hapten diphenylcyclopropenone (DPC). The gene calls are TRBV20-1 and TRBJ2-7; 11 bases fit TRBD2. CDR3 sequence (DNA): TGCAGTGCTAGGGGACTAGCGGCAGGCTACGAGCAGTACTTC. Its translation: CSARGLAAGYEQYF.